The 7 T cell receptor beta chains reported below all come from one sample, sequenced in a study of blood T cell repertoires in COVID-19. TCRdb's copy holds only in-frame clones and misses some; the assay was immunoSEQ multiplex PCR. Here the sample spans 45,000 or so clones, approximately 80% being singletons. What was sequenced was peripheral blood. Every receptor here comes from a man aged 65-85 years with acute or convalescent COVID-19.

The table lists this clone with a count of one. The rearrangement uses TRBV21-1 and TRBJ2-2; the D call in the table, TRBD2, was not verified against the DNA. TRBV21-1 corresponds to a pseudogene. This CDR3 is 13 amino acids long. For the CDR3, the DNA is TGTGCCAGCCGGTGTGTGTCCACCGGGGAGCTGTTTTTT. This sequence encodes CASRCVSTGELFF.

This sequence joins TRBV5-5 and TRBJ2-7; weak D call: TRBD1 (6 bases). Trimming cost V 0 bases and J 2 bases, with 18 bases left between them. Germline CDR1 reads SGHKS; CDR2 reads YYEKEE (reference sequence). This CDR3 has 17 amino acids. CDR3 bases: TGTGCCAGCAGCTTGGTTGCTCTCTCCGACAGGACCTACGAGCAGTACTTC. The encoded protein is CASSLVALSDRTYEQYF. Full variable domain (outside the CDR3, taken from reference TRBV5-5 and TRBJ2-7): DAGVTQSPTHLIKTRGQQVTLRCSPISGHKSVSWYQQVLGQGPQFIFQYYEKEERGRGNFPDRFSARQFPNYSSELNVNALLLGDSALYLCASSLVALSDRTYEQYFGPGTRLTVT.

This sequence joins TRBV7-9 and TRBJ2-7, with 8 bases fitting TRBD2. CDR1 is SEHNR, CDR2 FQNEAQ, per germline (reference sequence). J lost 0 bases, V lost 5 bases, and 6 bases had no gene match. The CDR3 loop spans 15 amino acids. CDR3 region: CASSLLAGSSYEQYF. Written as DNA, the CDR3 is TGTGCCAGCAGCCTCTTAGCGGGGAGCTCCTACGAGCAGTACTTC.

V gene TRBV11-2 combines with J gene TRBJ1-2, with D unresolved. The germline gives CDR1 SGHAT, CDR2 FQNNGV. The CDR3 is 13 amino acids. Trimming stripped 0 bases from V and 7 bases from J, with 9 bases between. The chain's CDR3 is CASSLEPLGGYTF. The CDR3 bases are TGTGCCAGCAGCTTAGAACCGCTCGGTGGCTACACCTTC. The variable domain in full, with the rest retrieved from reference TRBV11-2 and TRBJ1-2, is EAGVAQSPRYKIIEKRQSVAFWCNPISGHATLYWYQQILGQGPKLLIQFQNNGVVDDSQLPKDRFSAERLKGVDSTLKIQPAKLEDSAVYLCASSLEPLGGYTFGSGTRLTVV.

This chain links TRBV11-3 with TRBJ2-1, with TRBD2 identical over 12 bases. Trimming cost V 1 base and J 4 bases; bases outside gene matches: 2. The germline CDR1 and CDR2 sequences are SGHNT and YENEEA. The CDR3 has 16 residues. CDR3 coding DNA: TGTGCCAGCAGCTTAGGACTAGCGGGGGTTTACAATGAGCAGTTCTTC. It specifies CASSLGLAGVYNEQFF. Looking up the rest from reference TRBV11-3 and TRBJ2-1 gives the full variable domain: EAGVVQSPRYKIIEKKQPVAFWCNPISGHNTLYWYLQNLGQGPELLIRYENEEAVDDSQLPKDRFSAERLKGVDSTLKIQPAELGDSAVYLCASSLGLAGVYNEQFFGPGTRLTVL.

The V and J genes are TRBV10-2 and TRBJ2-3; possibly TRBD1 for D (6 bases). The germline V gene has CDR1 WSHSY and CDR2 SAAADI. The V and J ends lost 5 bases and 2 bases respectively, with 8 bases between them. The CDR3 runs 13 residues. In DNA, the CDR3 is TGCGCCAGCAGTCAGGGGATCACAGATACGCAGTATTTT. Its protein product is CASSQGITDTQYF.

The CDR3 spells CASTSYTEAFF. The CDR3 nucleotides are TGTGCCAGCACCTCCTACACTGAAGCTTTCTTT. The J gene is TRBJ1-1, the V gene TRBV12-3 or TRBV12-4; D unresolved. V gave up 7 bases and J gave up 3 bases, with 6 bases separating them. The CDR3 sequence is 11 residues long.